Below, one T cell receptor (beta chain) is given with its context. The data were taken from a study of blood T cells in healthy people across ages. The CDR3 covers 15 residues. The V and J ends lost 5 bases and 2 bases, in that order; junction bases with no gene match: 9. CDR1 and CDR2 from the germline V gene are DFQATT and SNEGSKA (reference sequence). A second PCR of 7 to 11 cycles used a sample-barcoded 5' primer and a J-beta primer mix. TCRdb ran MiXCR on the 5' RACE reads and lists one entry per CDR3 protein. The table records 540,000 or so distinct CDR3 sequences, 24% of them present only once. For every donor, a draw yielded 7.5 to 10 milliliters of peripheral blood. This sample also belongs to another study, concerning T cells of mothers and their children.

The receptor comes from a boy aged 10-17 years in good health. Sequencing was done on a sample of blood. V is TRBV20-1 and J is TRBJ2-1; 7 bases map to TRBD1. Here the CDR3 reads CSAPLAGGAYNEQFF. The CDR3 coding sequence is TGCAGTGCTCCACTGGCAGGGGGAGCCTACAATGAGCAGTTCTTC.